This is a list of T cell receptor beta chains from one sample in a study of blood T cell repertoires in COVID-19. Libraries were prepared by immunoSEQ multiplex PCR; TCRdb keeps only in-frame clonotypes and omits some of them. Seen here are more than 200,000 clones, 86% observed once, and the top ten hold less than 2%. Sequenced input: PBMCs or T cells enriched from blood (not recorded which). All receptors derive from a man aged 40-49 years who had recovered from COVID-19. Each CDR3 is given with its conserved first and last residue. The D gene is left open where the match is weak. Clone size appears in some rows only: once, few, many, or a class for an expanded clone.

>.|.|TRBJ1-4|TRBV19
TGTGCCAGTAGGGAGTTTGATGCAACTAATGAAAAACTGTTTTTT
CASREFDATNEKLFF
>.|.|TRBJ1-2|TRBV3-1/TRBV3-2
TGTGCCAGCAAGGGGGATGGCTACACCTTC
CASKGDGYTF
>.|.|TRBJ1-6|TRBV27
TGTGCCAGCAGATGGGGCAGGTATAATTCACCCCTCCACTTT
CASRWGRYNSPLHF
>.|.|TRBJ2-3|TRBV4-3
TGCGCCAGCAGCCAAGCCCGAGGGGGTCCTTTAAAGCGGGATACGCAGTATTTT
CASSQARGGPLKRDTQYF
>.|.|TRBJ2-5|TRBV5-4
TGTGCCAGCAGCTTGGGTAGGGGAGGCGAGACCCAGTACTTC
CASSLGRGGETQYF
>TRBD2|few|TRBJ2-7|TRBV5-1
TGCGCCAGCAGCTTTCTAGCGGGGGACTACGAGCAGTACTTC
CASSFLAGDYEQYF
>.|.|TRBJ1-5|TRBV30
TGTGCCTGGAACCCCACGGGAAGTGGGCCCCAGCATTTT
CAWNPTGSGPQHF
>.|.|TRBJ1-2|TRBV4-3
TGCGCCAGCAGCCAAGATGCGAACTATGGCTACACCTTC
CASSQDANYGYTF
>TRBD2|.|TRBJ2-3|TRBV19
TGTGCCAGTAGTGGGGCGGGGGGCACAGATACGCAGTATTTT
CASSGAGGTDTQYF
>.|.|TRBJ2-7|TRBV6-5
TGTGCCAGCAGAGGGGACCGGGAGACCTACGAGCAGTACTTC
CASRGDRETYEQYF
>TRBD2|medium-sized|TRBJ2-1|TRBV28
TGTGCCAGCAGTCCGTTAGCGGGAGTGGACAATGAGCAGTTCTTC
CASSPLAGVDNEQFF
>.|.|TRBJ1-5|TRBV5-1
TGCGCCAGCAGCTTGTCGCCACAGGGTTCGGATAGCAATCAGCCCCAGCATTTT
CASSLSPQGSDSNQPQHF
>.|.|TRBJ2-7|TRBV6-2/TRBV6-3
TGTGCCAGCAGTTATTACGGGGGATCCTACGAGCAGTACTTC
CASSYYGGSYEQYF
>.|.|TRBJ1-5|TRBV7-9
TGTGCCAGCAGCTCCCAAGGAGGGCAACAGCCCCAGCATTTT
CASSSQGGQQPQHF
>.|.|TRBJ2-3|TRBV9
TGTGCCAGCAGCGTAGGACTTAGCACAGATACGCAGTATTTT
CASSVGLSTDTQYF
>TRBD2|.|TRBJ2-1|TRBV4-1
TGCGCCAGCAGCCAAACCCCGGGACTAGCGGGAGTTCAGTCCTACAATGAGCAGTTCTTC
CASSQTPGLAGVQSYNEQFF
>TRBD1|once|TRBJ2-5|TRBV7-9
TGTGCCAGCAGCTACAGGACAGGGGGCGCGGGGGAGACCCAGTACTTC
CASSYRTGGAGETQYF
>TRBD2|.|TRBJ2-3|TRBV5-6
TGTGCCAGCAGGTCCCCAGCGGGGGGCGCAGATACGCAGTATTTT
CASRSPAGGADTQYF
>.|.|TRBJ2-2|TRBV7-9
TGTGCCAGCAGCGTGTACGGGGAGCTGTTTTTT
CASSVYGELFF
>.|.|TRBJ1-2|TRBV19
TGTGCCAGTAGTATCGCCATGGGGGCTTTAATGGATGGCTACACCTTC
CASSIAMGALMDGYTF
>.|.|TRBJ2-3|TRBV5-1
TGCGCCAGCAGCTTGGCGGGGGGCTTTACAGATACGCAGTATTTT
CASSLAGGFTDTQYF
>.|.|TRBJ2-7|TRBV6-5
TGTGCCAGCAGTCTACAGGGTAGAGAGCAGTACTTC
CASSLQGREQYF
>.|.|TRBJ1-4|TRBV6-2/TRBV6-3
TGTGCCAGCAGTACACCGCGAAAGGAGGAAAAACTGTTTTTT
CASSTPRKEEKLFF
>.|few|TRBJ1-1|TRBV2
TGTGCCAGTGGACAGCAGAACACTGAAGCTTTCTTT
CASGQQNTEAFF
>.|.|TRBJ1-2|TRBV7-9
TGTGCCAGCAGCTTTCGTGGCAGGGAAGATAACTATGGCTACACCTTC
CASSFRGREDNYGYTF
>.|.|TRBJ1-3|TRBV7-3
TGTGCCAGCAGCTTCGGGCCCGGGGCTGGAAACACCATATATTTT
CASSFGPGAGNTIYF
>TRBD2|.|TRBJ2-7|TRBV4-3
TGCGCCAGCAGCCAAGATCTCCCTAGCGGGGGGTCCTACGAGCAGTACTTC
CASSQDLPSGGSYEQYF
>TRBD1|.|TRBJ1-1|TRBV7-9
TGTGCCAGCAGCTCGGACAGGGGGCCGAACACTGAAGCTTTCTTT
CASSSDRGPNTEAFF
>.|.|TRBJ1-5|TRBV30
TGTGCCTGGAGTGTAAGCGGACTCAATCAGCCCCAGCATTTT
CAWSVSGLNQPQHF
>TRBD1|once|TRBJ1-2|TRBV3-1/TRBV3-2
TGTGCCAGCAGCCAGAGGGACAGGCAGAGAGGCTACACCTTC
CASSQRDRQRGYTF
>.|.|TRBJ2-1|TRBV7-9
TGTGCCAGCAGCTTAGATCTCGACAGACAGCAGTTCTTC
CASSLDLDRQQFF
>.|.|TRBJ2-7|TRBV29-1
TGCAGCGTTGACCAGGGAGGGGGATCCTACGAGCAGTACTTC
CSVDQGGGSYEQYF
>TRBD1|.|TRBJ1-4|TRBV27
TGTGCCAGCAGTTCCGGACAGGCTAATGAAAAACTGTTTTTT
CASSSGQANEKLFF
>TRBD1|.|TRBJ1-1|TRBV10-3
TGTGCCATCAGTGAGTCTCCCGGGACAGGGAACACTGAAGCTTTCTTT
CAISESPGTGNTEAFF
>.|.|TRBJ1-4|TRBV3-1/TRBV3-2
TGTGCCACCCAGGGCGGGAGGACTAATGAAAAACTGTTTTTT
CATQGGRTNEKLFF
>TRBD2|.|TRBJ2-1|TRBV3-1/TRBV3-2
TGTGCCAGCAGCCAGTACGGGGGGGATTTATACAATGAGCAGTTCTTC
CASSQYGGDLYNEQFF
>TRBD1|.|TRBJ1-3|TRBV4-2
TGTGCCAGCAGCCATGGACAGGGAGGCTTAGGAAACACCATATATTTT
CASSHGQGGLGNTIYF
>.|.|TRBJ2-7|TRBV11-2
TGTGCCAGCAGCTCCGAGTCCTACGAGCAGTACTTC
CASSSESYEQYF
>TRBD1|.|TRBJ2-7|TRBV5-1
TGCGCCAGCAGCCCGGCCCGGGACAGAGTGGATTACGAGCAGTACTTC
CASSPARDRVDYEQYF
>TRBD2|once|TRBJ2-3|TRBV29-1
TGCAGCGTTGAGGGTGGTCGCGGGAGTCACCGGGGCACAGATACGCAGTATTTT
CSVEGGRGSHRGTDTQYF
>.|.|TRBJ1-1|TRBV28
TGTGCCAGCAGTTTGATGGGAGGGTTTGAAGCTTTCTTT
CASSLMGGFEAFF
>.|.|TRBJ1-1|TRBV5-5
TGTGCCAGCAGCTCCTCGCGGGATGAAGCTTTCTTT
CASSSSRDEAFF
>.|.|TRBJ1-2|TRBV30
TGTGCCTGGAGTGCTGGGGGCAACTATGGCTACACCTTC
CAWSAGGNYGYTF